This T cell receptor beta chain is drawn from a study of CD8+ T cells in alopecia areata. General study findings and limits: Clonality in lesional scalp, especially alopecia totalis/universalis, exceeded that of normal scalp. Compared with mice, patients displayed less clear TCR sharing, possibly for HLA-related reasons. Scalp sample sequencing also detects resident alphabeta T cells of normal skin.

PBMCs served as the source from which CD4+ and CD8+ T cells were sorted. Points on this clone: Antigen specificity is unknown.

The CDR3 loop spans 15 amino acids. Germline loops: CDR1 SGDLS, CDR2 YYNGEE. V dropped 2 bases and J dropped 3 bases, with 11 bases sitting between them. In each case, RNA was isolated and then reverse transcribed into cDNA as the sequencing template. TCRdb's table, derived via immunoSEQ multiplex PCR, lists solely in-frame clones and lacks some. The sample records about 150,000 clones, around 57% being singletons. The V and J genes are TRBV9 and TRBJ2-2; D possibly corresponds to TRBD2 (6 bases). The sequence was obtained from a human donor in good health. The sequenced sample was CD4+ T cells sorted from blood. The CDR3 region has the DNA TGTGCCAGCAGCGTGGAGGGGCCGGACACCGGGGAGCTGTTTTTT. As protein: CASSVEGPDTGELFF.